Listed below are T cell receptor beta chains from one sample, sequenced in a study of blood T cell repertoires in COVID-19. Sequencing was performed with immunoSEQ multiplex PCR; in TCRdb, only in-frame clones are kept and a portion is missing. Among approximately 150,000 clones, about four fifths were seen once, and the ten largest hold 3.4%. Material for sequencing was PBMCs or T cells enriched from blood (not recorded which). The source is a woman between 45 and 60 years old with acute COVID-19. The CDR3 runs from the conserved cysteine through the conserved F or W. D genes are given only for firm matches. Not all rows give a size; the values are once, few, many and, for expanded clones, a class.

clone size	J gene	V gene	D gene	CDR3 DNA	CDR3 protein
NA	TRBJ1-2	TRBV24-1	NA	TGTGCCACCAGTGATTGGGGCCACACCCGCTACACCTTC	CATSDWGHTRYTF
NA	TRBJ2-7	TRBV5-8	TRBD2	TGTGCCAGCACCCTAGCGGGAGGCCCGGCCGAGCAGTACTTC	CASTLAGGPAEQYF
NA	TRBJ2-3	TRBV7-9	TRBD1	TGTGCCAGTCGGGGGACAGGGACGGTTAGCACAGATACGCAGTATTTT	CASRGTGTVSTDTQYF
NA	TRBJ2-5	TRBV18	NA	TGTGCCAGCTCACCGATTTGGTCGGGAGTCCAAGAGACCCAGTACTTC	CASSPIWSGVQETQYF
few	TRBJ2-1	TRBV7-8	NA	TGTGCCAGCAGCTTAAGTGGGCCTCTCAATGAGCAGTTCTTC	CASSLSGPLNEQFF
once	TRBJ2-5	TRBV11-3	NA	TGTGCCAGCAGCTTAGAAGCGGAACAAGAGACCCAGTACTTC	CASSLEAEQETQYF
NA	TRBJ1-1	TRBV24-1	TRBD1	TGTGCCACCAGTGATTCGGGACAGGATGAAGCTTTCTTT	CATSDSGQDEAFF
NA	TRBJ2-6	TRBV5-8	NA	TGTGCCAGCAGCTTGGTTCGGGATGGGGCCAACGTCCTGACTTTC	CASSLVRDGANVLTF
NA	TRBJ2-1	TRBV14	NA	TGTGCCAGCAGCCAAATACGAGGCAATGAGCAGTTCTTC	CASSQIRGNEQFF
NA	TRBJ1-4	TRBV5-4	TRBD1	TGTGCCAGCAGCTTCAACAGGGGGCCTGTTAATGAAAAACTGTTTTTT	CASSFNRGPVNEKLFF
NA	TRBJ1-2	TRBV9	NA	TGTGCCAGCAGCGTAAACAGCTATGGCTACACCTTC	CASSVNSYGYTF
NA	TRBJ2-3	TRBV7-9	NA	TGTGCCAGCAGCATCACGGAAAGCGGCGCCCATACGCAGTATTTT	CASSITESGAHTQYF